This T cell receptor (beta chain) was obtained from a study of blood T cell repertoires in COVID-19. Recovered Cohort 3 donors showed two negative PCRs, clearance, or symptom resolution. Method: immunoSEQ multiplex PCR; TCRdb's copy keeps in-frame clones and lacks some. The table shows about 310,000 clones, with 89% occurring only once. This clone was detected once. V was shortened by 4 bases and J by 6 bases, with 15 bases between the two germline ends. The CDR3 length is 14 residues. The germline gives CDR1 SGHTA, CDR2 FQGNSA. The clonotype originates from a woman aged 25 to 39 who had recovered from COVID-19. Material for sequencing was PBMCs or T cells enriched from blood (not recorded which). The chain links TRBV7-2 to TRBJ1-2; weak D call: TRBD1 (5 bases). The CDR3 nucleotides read TGTGCCAGCAGCTCCAACCCCAGGGTGGATGGCTACACCTTC. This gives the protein CASSSNPRVDGYTF.